In its sample, the clone carrying this TCR beta chain was seen a few times. The target antigen is unknown. This entry is derived from a study of graft-versus-host responses after intestinal transplantation. About the study: Anti-thymocyte globulin induction preceded roughly 3 years of tacrolimus and steroid maintenance in all recipients. Findings and limits, study-wide: Peak circulating GvH clone levels were associated with early post-transplant HvG declines. The marrow of recipients harbored GvH clones, and ileum or blood showed some of them first.

V was shortened by 5 bases and J by 6 bases, with 15 bases between the two germline ends. This CDR3 comprises 14 residues. The germline CDR1 and CDR2 sequences are MNHEY and SVGAGI. Sequenced by immunoSEQ multiplex PCR; TCRdb stores in-frame clones only, minus some. The sample yields 80,000 to 100,000 clones, 90% to 95% seen once. Sequencing used unstimulated CD4+ T cells sorted from spleen or lymph node cells, obtained before intestinal transplant. This clonotype was sampled from a human donor who received an intestinal transplant. The V and J genes are TRBV6-5 and TRBJ2-3; a possible D gene is TRBD2 (5 bases). CDR3 sequence: CASSLGPTGDTQYF. For the CDR3, the DNA is TGTGCCAGCAGTCTCGGTCCAACGGGGGATACGCAGTATTTT.